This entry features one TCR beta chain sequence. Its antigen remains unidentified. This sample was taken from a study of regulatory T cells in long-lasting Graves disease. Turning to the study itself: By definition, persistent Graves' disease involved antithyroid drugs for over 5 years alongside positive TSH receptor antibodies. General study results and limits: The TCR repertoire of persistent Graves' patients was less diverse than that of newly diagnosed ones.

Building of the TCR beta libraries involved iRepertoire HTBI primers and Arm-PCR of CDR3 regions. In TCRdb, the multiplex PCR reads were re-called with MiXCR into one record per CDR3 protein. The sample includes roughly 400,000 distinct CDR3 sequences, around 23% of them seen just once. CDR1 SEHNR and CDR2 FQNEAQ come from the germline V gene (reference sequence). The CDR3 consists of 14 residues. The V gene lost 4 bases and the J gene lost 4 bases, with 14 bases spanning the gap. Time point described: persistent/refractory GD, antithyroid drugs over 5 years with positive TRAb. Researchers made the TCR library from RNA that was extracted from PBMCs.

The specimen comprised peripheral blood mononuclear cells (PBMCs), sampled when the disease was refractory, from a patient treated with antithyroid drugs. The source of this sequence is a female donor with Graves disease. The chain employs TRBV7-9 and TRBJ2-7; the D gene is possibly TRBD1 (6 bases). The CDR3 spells CASSSGDTLYEQYF. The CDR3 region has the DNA TGTGCCAGCAGCTCCGGGGACACGCTGTACGAGCAGTACTTC.